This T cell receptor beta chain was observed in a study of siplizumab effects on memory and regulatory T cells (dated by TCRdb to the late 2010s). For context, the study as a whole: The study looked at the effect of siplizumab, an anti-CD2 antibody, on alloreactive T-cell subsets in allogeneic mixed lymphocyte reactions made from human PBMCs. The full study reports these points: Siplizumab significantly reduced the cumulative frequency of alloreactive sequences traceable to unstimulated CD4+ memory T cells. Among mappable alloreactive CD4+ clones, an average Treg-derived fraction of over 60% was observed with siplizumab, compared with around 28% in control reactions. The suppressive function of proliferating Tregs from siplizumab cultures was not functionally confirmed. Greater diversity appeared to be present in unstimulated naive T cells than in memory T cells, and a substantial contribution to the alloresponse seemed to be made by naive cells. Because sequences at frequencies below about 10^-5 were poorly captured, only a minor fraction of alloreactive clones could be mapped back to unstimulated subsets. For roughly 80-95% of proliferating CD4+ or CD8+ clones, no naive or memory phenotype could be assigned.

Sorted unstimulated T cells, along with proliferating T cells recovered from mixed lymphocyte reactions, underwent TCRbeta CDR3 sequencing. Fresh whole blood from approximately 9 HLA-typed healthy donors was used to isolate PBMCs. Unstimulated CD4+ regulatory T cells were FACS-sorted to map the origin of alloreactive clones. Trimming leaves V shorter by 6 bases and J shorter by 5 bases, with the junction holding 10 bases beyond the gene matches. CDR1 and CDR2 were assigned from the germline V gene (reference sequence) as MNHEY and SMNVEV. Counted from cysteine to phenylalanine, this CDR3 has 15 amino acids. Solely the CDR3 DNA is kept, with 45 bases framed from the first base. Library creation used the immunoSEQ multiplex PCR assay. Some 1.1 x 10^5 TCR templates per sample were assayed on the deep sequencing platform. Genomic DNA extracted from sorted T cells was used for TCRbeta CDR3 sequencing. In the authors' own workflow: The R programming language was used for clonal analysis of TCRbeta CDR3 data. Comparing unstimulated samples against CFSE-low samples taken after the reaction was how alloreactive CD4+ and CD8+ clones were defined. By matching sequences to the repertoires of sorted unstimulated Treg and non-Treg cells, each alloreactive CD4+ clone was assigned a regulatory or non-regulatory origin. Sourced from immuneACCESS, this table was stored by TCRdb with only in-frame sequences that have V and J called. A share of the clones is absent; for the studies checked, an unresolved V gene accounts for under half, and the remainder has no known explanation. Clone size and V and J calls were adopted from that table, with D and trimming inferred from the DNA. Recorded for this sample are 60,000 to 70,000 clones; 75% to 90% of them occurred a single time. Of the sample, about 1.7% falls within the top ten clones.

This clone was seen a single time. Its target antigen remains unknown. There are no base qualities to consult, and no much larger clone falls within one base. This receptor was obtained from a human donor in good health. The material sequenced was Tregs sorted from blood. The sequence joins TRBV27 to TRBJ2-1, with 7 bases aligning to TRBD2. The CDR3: CASRVRRELNNEQFF. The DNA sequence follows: TGTGCCAGCAGGGTGCGGCGGGAGCTTAACAATGAGCAGTTCTTC.